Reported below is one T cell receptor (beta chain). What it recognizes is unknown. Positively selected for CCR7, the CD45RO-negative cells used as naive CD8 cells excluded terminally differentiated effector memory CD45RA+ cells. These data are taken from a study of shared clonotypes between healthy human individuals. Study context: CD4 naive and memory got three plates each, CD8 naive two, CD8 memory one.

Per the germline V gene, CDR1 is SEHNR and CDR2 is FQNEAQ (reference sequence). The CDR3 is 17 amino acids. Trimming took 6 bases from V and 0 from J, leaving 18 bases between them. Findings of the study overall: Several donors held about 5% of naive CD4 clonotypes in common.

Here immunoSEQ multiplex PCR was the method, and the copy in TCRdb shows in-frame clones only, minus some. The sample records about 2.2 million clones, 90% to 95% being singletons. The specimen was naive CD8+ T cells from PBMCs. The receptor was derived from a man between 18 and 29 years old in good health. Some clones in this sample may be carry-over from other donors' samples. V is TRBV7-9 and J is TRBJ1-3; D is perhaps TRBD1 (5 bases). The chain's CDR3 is CASRSTGTDTSGNTIYF. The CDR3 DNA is TGTGCCAGCAGGTCCACCGGGACGGACACCTCTGGAAACACCATATATTTT.